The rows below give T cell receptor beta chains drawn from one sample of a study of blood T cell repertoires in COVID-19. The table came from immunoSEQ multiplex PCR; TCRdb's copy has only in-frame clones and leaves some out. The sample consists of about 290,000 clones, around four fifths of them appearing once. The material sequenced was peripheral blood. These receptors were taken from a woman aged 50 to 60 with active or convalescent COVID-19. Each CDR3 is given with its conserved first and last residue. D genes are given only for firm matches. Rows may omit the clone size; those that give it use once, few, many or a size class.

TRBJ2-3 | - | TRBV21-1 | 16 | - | TGTGCCAGCACCCCACTAGCGGGAGGGTGGGCAGATACGCAGTATTTT | CASTPLAGGWADTQYF
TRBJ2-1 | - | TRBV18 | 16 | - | TGTGCCAGCTCACCGCTTACAGGGAGCTCCTACAATGAGCAGTTCTTC | CASSPLTGSSYNEQFF
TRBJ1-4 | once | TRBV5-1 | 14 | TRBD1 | TGCGCCAGCGGAAGGACAGGGACGAATGAAAAACTGTTTTTT | CASGRTGTNEKLFF
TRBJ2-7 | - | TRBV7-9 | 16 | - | TGTGCCAGCAGCTTAGTGTCCTGGGGCCCCCGGGACGAGCAGTACTTC | CASSLVSWGPRDEQYF
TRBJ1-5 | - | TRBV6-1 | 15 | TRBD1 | TGTGCCAGCAGTGAGGGTGCAGGGGGCGGGCAGCCCCAGCATTTT | CASSEGAGGGQPQHF
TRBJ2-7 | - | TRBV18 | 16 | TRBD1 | TGTGCCAGCTCCCCTAGAGGACAGGCTGGCTCCTACGAGCAGTACTTC | CASSPRGQAGSYEQYF
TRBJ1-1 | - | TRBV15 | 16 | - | TGTGCCACCAGCAGAGCGCGCCTACGGGGGAGGACTGAAGCTTTCTTT | CATSRARLRGRTEAFF
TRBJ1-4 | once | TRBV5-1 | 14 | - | TGCGCCAGCAGCTTGGCACAGCCTAATGAAAAACTGTTTTTT | CASSLAQPNEKLFF
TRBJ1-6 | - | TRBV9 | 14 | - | TGTGCCAGCAGCGGGGGGGGAGTTGGAGCACCCCTCCACTTT | CASSGGGVGAPLHF
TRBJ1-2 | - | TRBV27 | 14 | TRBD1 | TGTGCCAGCAGTTTGGACAGGGGATCCTATGGCTACACCTTC | CASSLDRGSYGYTF
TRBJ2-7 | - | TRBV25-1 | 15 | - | TGTGCCAGCAGTGAAGGGGGGACCTACACCTACGAGCAGTACTTC | CASSEGGTYTYEQYF
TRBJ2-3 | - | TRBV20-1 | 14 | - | TGCAGTGCTAGTGTGGCTAGTGAGACAGATACGCAGTATTTT | CSASVASETDTQYF
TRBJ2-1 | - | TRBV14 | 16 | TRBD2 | TGTGCCAGCAGCCAGCTCGGGAGGGCCTCCTACAATGAGCAGTTCTTC | CASSQLGRASYNEQFF
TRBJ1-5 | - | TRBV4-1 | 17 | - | TGCGCCAGCAGCCAAGCGGTTAGGGGGTTTGGCAATCAGCCCCAGCATTTT | CASSQAVRGFGNQPQHF
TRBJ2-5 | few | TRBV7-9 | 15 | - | TGTGCCAGCAGCTTTTGGGAGGACGCCGGGGAGACCCAGTACTTC | CASSFWEDAGETQYF
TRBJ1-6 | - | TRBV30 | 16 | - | TGTGCCTGGAGTGCACTAAAAACAGGGCATTATTCACCCCTCCACTTT | CAWSALKTGHYSPLHF
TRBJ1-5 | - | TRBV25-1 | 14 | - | TGTGCCAGCAGGGCACAGGGAGTCGGTCAGCCCCAGCATTTT | CASRAQGVGQPQHF
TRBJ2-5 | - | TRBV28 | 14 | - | TGTGCCAGCAGCTCATCTCAGGGAAGAGAGACCCAGTACTTC | CASSSSQGRETQYF
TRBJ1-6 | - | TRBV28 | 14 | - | TGTGCCAGCAGTTTAAGGGGTCATAATTCACCCCTCCACTTT | CASSLRGHNSPLHF
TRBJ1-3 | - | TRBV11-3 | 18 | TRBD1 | TGTGCCAGCAGCTGGAGACCGACACCAGGGGGCTCTGGAAACACCATATATTTT | CASSWRPTPGGSGNTIYF
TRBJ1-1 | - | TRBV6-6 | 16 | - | TGTGCCAGCAGTTACTCCCAGGGGCGCCGGGGCACTGAAGCTTTCTTT | CASSYSQGRRGTEAFF
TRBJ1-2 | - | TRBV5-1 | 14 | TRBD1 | TGCGCCAGCAGCGCCACAGGGGGAGCCTATGGCTACACCTTC | CASSATGGAYGYTF
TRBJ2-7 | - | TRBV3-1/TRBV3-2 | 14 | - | TGTGCCAGCAGCAGACAGGTTTCCGCCTACGAGCAGTACTTC | CASSRQVSAYEQYF
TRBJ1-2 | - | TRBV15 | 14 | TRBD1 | TGTGCCACCAGCAGAGCGACAGGGGACTATGGCTACACCTTC | CATSRATGDYGYTF
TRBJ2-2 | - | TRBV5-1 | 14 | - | TGCGCCAGCAGCCTTACAGGGTCAATCGGGGAGCTGTTTTTT | CASSLTGSIGELFF
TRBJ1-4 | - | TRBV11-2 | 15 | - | TGTGCCAGCAGCCAAACTCTCGGGAGAGGTGAAAAACTGTTTTTT | CASSQTLGRGEKLFF
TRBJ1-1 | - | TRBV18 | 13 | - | TGTGCCAGCTCACTAAAACAGAACACTGAAGCTTTCTTT | CASSLKQNTEAFF
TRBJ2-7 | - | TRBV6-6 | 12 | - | TGTGCCAGCAGCCCGGGTCCCGGCGAGCAGTACTTC | CASSPGPGEQYF
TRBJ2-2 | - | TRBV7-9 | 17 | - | TGTGCCAGCAGACTTAGGGCCGGGAGCCACCACACCGGGGAGCTGTTTTTT | CASRLRAGSHHTGELFF
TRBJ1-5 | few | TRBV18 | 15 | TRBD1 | TGTGCCAGCTCACCAGGAGCAGGGGGCGGTCAGCCCCAGCATTTT | CASSPGAGGGQPQHF
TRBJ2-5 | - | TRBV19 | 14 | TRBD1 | TGTGCCAGTAGTACGACAGGGGCGGGAGAGACCCAGTACTTC | CASSTTGAGETQYF